The 11 T cell receptor beta chains listed next were all sequenced from one sample in a study of T cells after yellow fever vaccination (dated by TCRdb to 2018 to 2020). Libraries were constructed by 5' RACE. Instrument used: Illumina HiSeq 2500. Using fastp at Q25 and MiXCR, TCRdb reprocessed the public reads and kept productive beta chains. Merged by CDR3 protein, the rows form single entries marked with the most common genes and DNA. Counted in this sample were hundreds of thousands of distinct CDR3 sequences; 9% to 15% of them appeared once. Clones ranked in the top ten supply 14% to 15% of the sample. In light of the paper, this sample's treatment or condition label describes: live attenuated yellow fever vaccine strain. The input for sequencing was PBMCs, taken on the day of the yellow fever booster vaccination. Receptors originate from a man aged 30 to 45 who received the YFV17D yellow fever vaccine.

A remark on this clonotype: The junction differs from germline at one of its ends, possibly a read error. This rearrangement joins TRBV20-1 to TRBJ2-3; the D gene is possibly TRBD2 (6 bases). Germline V gene lookup returns CDR1 DFQATT and CDR2 SNEGSKA (reference sequence). This CDR3 spans 16 amino acids. The CDR3 here is CCARDIGSQRTDTQYF. CDR3 nucleotides: TGCTGTGCTAGAGATATCGGGAGCCAACGCACAGATACGCAGTATTTT.

The CDR3 sequence is CSAPKQWELHEQYF. Here the CDR3 DNA reads TGCAGTGCTCCCAAACAGTGGGAGCTACACGAGCAGTACTTC. The chain uses TRBV20-1 and TRBJ2-7; the D gene is possibly TRBD2 (5 bases). V dropped 5 bases and J dropped 5 bases, with 19 bases sitting between them. CDR3 size: 14 residues. Germline assignment: CDR1 DFQATT and CDR2 SNEGSKA (reference sequence).

This clonotype showed up just a few times. The chain couples TRBV6-2 or TRBV6-3 to TRBJ2-1; D perhaps matches TRBD2 (7 bases). The CDR3 is made up of 15 amino acids. CDR1 MNHEY and CDR2 SVGEGT come from the germline V gene. Trimming took off 4 bases at V and 9 bases at J, with 19 bases between the two ends. The CDR3 nucleotides are TGTGCCAGCAGTTTATTATCGGGGAGGGGGTCTGAGCAGTTCTTC. It specifies CASSLLSGRGSEQFF.

This clonotype has a handful of counts. The CDR3 region is CSVEAPRGRRDTQYF. CDR3 DNA: TGCAGCGTTGAGGCCCCCAGGGGAAGGAGAGATACGCAGTATTTT. The chain couples TRBV29-1 to TRBJ2-3, with D tentatively TRBD1 (6 bases). Germline V gene sequence: CDR1 SQVTM, CDR2 ANQGSEA. With 3 bases removed from V and 5 bases from J, the gap between germline ends came to 18 bases. The CDR3 spans 15 residues.

The J gene is TRBJ1-1, the V gene TRBV6-2 or TRBV6-3; D is ambiguous. The CDR3 has 13 residues. The V gene lost 6 bases and the J gene lost 5 bases, with 13 bases spanning the gap. The germline CDR1 and CDR2 sequences are MNHEY and SVGEGT. CDR3 sequence: CASSLAGRTEAFF. CDR3 bases: TGTGCCAGCAGCCTGGCCGGGAGAACTGAAGCTTTCTTT.

V and J are TRBV25-1 and TRBJ2-7; D perhaps matches TRBD1 (5 bases). V lost 3 bases to trimming and J lost 3 bases, with 12 bases between them. CDR3 length: 14 residues. Germline V CDR1 and CDR2: MGHDK, SYGVNS. As DNA, the CDR3 is TGTGCCAGCAGTGATCAGGGTTCTATCTACGAGCAGTACTTC. It translates to CASSDQGSIYEQYF.

This clonotype turned up a few times. The chain combines TRBV4-1 with TRBJ1-1; TRBD1 aligns across 7 bases. The germline gives CDR1 MGHRA, CDR2 YSYEKL. V was clipped by 3 bases and J by 5 bases; unmatched bases: 6. The CDR3 runs 14 residues. DNA for the CDR3: TGCGCCAGCAGCCACACAGGGGTTCGGACTGAAGCTTTCTTT. Translating gives CASSHTGVRTEAFF.

The chain uses TRBV7-2 and TRBJ2-1; TRBD2 agrees at 9 bases. V gave up 6 bases and J gave up 9 bases; unmatched junction bases: 15. Germline loops: CDR1 SGHTA, CDR2 FQGNSA. This CDR3 comprises 16 residues. Here the CDR3 reads CASRYPGTSKGSEQFF. The CDR3 nucleotides are TGTGCCAGCAGGTATCCCGGGACTAGCAAAGGTAGTGAGCAGTTCTTC.

This clonotype has a handful of counts. V is TRBV19 and J is TRBJ2-4; D gene uncertain. This CDR3 region has 16 residues. The germline V gene encodes CDR1 LNHDA and CDR2 SQIVND (reference sequence). Trimming left V 4 bases short and J 1 base short, with 14 bases between. CDR3 in amino acids: CASSTEAWRAKNIQYF. The CDR3 DNA follows: TGTGCCAGTAGTACCGAGGCCTGGCGGGCCAAAAACATTCAGTACTTC.

The sample holds a few counts of this clonotype. The chain recombines TRBV20-1 with TRBJ2-7; TRBD2 agrees at 16 bases. V shed 5 bases, J shed 1 base, and the junction held 5 bases outside the gene matches. Germline loops: CDR1 DFQATT, CDR2 SNEGSKA (reference sequence). CDR3 length: 16 residues. Here the CDR3 reads CSALGGLAGGSYEQYF. The DNA for the CDR3 is TGCAGTGCTTTGGGGGGACTAGCGGGAGGGTCCTACGAGCAGTACTTC.

V usage is TRBV9 and J usage is TRBJ2-2; D unclear. Trimming stripped 3 bases from V and 5 bases from J, with 5 bases between. From germline, CDR1 is SGDLS and CDR2 YYNGEE. The CDR3 extends over 12 amino acids. The DNA for the CDR3 is TGTGCCAGCAGCGCTAAGACCGGGGAGCTGTTTTTT. It specifies CASSAKTGELFF.